Listed here is a single TCR beta chain. Ten or more counts support this clonotype. The specificity of this receptor is unknown. The input lacks base qualities; no much larger clone sits a single base away. CDR1 and CDR2 were assigned from the germline V gene (reference sequence) as SEHNR and FQNEAQ. The junction shows trimming of 0 bases on V and 5 bases on J, and the gene matches do not reach 4 bases of it. Including cysteine and phenylalanine, the CDR3 has 17 amino acids. Of all the DNA, just the CDR3 is kept, 51 bases in frame from base 1. This specimen's treatment or condition label, per the study, means: in vitro stimulation with specific CMV peptide epitopes to enrich CMV-specific T cells. TCRdb lists the instrument as Illumina HiSeq 1500. TCRdb trimmed the raw reads at Q25, called clones with MiXCR and kept productive beta chains. One record per CDR3 amino acid sequence lists the most common genes and DNA. This sample is represented by 900,000 to 950,000 distinct CDR3 sequences; less than 35% of them were singletons. Together, the top ten hold about 14% of the sample.

The data stem from a study of T cell repertoires in cytomegalovirus infection (dated by TCRdb to about 2019). Regarding the study in general: Alongside well-studied HLA-B-restricted epitopes, the peptide stimulations were aimed at recently identified HLA-C-restricted CMV epitopes, whose presentation resists viral immunomodulation. Because public TCR beta signatures pointed to carriage of CMV infection together with the matching HLA type, the HLA type of each donor mattered for the analysis. The paper as a whole reports these results and caveats: In the ex vivo response, HLA-C-restricted CMV-specific TCR beta clonotypes were dominant, and in two of eight donors the single most frequent clonotype came from this HLA-C-restricted group. Carriers of CMV infection plus the relevant HLA type were discriminated by the cumulative frequency of public TCR beta family members in the study cohort and in an independent roughly 340-donor cohort.

The source material was cultured CD8+ T cells from PBMCs, sampled from culture after CMV antigen stimulation. The sequence is built from TRBV7-9 and TRBJ2-1; the central 13 bases match TRBD2. This receptor was taken from a human donor in good health (CMV status not recorded). Some clones in this sample may be carry-over from other donors' samples. The sequence in DNA is TGTGCCAGCAGCTTAGCTTTCGGGACTAGCGGGGACAATGAGCAGTTCTTC. This sequence encodes CASSLAFGTSGDNEQFF.